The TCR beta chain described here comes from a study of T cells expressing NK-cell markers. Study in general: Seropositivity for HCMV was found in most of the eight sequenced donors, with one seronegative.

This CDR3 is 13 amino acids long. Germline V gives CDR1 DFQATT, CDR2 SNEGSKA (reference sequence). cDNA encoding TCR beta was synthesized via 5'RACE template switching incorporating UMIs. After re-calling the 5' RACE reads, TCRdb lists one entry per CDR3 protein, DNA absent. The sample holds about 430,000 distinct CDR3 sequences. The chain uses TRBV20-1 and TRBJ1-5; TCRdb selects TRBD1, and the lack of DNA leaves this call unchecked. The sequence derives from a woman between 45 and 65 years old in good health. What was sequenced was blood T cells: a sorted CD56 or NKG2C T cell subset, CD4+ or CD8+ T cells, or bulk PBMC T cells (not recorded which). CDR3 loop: CSARTASNQPQHF.